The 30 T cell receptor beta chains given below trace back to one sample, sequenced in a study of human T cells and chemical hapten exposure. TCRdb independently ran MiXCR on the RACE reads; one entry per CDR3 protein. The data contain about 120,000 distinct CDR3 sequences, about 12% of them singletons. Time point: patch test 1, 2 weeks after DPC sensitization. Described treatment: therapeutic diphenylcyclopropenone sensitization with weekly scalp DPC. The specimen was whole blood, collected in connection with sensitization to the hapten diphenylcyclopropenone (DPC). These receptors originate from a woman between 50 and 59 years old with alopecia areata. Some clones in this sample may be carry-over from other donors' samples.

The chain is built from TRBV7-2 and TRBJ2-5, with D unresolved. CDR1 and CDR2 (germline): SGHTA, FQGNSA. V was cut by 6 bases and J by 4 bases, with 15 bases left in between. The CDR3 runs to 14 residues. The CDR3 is CASSPVRWGETQYF. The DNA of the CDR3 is TGTGCCAGCAGTCCCGTACGTTGGGGAGAGACCCAGTACTTC.

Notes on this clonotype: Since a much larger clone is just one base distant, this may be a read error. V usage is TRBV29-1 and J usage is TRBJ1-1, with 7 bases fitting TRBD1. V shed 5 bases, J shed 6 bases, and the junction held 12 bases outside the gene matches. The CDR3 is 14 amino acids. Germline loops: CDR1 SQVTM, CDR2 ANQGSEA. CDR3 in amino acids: CSVRRGCTFSEAFF. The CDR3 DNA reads TGCAGCGTTCGCAGGGGGTGTACTTTCTCTGAAGCTTTCTTT.

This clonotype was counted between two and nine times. In DNA, the CDR3 is TGTGCCAGCCTCTTAACAGGGGTGCACACTGAAGCTTTCTTT. Its translation is CASLLTGVHTEAFF. This chain uses TRBV6-2 or TRBV6-3 with TRBJ1-1, with 7 positions matching TRBD1. V lost 8 bases and J lost 3; bases outside the gene matches: 9. The CDR3 totals 14 residues. The germline V gene encodes CDR1 MNHEY and CDR2 SVGEGT.

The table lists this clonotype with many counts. The chain's CDR3 is CASSLLRPVSRELFF. The CDR3 DNA reads as TGTGCCAGCAGTCTCTTGAGACCTGTAAGCCGGGAGCTGTTTTTT. The V call is TRBV6-5, the J call TRBJ2-2; D remains unclear. Trimming removed 5 bases from V and 9 bases from J, with 19 bases in between. This CDR3 contains 15 residues. CDR1 and CDR2 from the germline V gene are MNHEY and SVGAGI.

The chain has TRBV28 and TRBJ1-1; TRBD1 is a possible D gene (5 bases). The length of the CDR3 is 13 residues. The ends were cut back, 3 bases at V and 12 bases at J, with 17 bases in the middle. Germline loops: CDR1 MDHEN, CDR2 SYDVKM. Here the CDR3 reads CASSFIGGGSPFF. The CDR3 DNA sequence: TGTGCCAGCAGTTTTATTGGGGGAGGTTCGCCTTTCTTT.

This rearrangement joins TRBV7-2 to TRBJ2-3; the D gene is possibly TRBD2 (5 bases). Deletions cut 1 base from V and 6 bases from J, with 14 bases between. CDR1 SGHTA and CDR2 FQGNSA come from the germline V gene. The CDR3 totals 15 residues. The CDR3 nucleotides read TGTGCCAGCAGCTTAGGGACCCGAGGGTCGGATACGCAGTATTTT. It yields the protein CASSLGTRGSDTQYF.

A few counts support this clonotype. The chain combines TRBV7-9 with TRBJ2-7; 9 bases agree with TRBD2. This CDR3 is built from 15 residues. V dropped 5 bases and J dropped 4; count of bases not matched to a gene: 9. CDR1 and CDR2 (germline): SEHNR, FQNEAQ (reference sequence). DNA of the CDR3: TGTGCCAGCAGCCGATTCCAGGCGGGAGGGTACGAGCAGTACTTC. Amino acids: CASSRFQAGGYEQYF.

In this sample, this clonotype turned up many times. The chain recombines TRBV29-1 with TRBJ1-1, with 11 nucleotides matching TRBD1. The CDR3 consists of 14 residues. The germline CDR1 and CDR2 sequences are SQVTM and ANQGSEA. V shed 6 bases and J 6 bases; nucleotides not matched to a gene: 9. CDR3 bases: TGCAGCGTAGCACGTCGGGACAGGGGGGCTGAAGCTTTCTTT. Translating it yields CSVARRDRGAEAFF.

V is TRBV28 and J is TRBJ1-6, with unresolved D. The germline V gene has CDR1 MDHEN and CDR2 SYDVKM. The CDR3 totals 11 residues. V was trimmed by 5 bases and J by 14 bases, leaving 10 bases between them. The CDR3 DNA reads TGTGCCAGCAGTCAAGTATCAGCCCTCCACTTT. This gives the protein CASSQVSALHF.

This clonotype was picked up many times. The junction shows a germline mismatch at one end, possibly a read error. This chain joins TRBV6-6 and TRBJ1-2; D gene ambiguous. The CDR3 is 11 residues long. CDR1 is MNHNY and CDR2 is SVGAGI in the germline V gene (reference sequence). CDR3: CASSHSYGYTF. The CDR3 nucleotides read TGTGCCAGCAGTCACTCATATGGCTACACCTTC.

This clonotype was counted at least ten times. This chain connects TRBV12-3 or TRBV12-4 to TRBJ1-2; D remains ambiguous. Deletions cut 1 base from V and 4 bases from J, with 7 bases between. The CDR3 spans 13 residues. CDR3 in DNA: TGTGCCAGCAGTTTAGTGCTGATCTATGGCTACACCTTC. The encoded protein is CASSLVLIYGYTF.

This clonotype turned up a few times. The CDR3 bases are TGCAGTGCCCTAGGATCCGACACCTACGAGCAGTACTTC. This translates into CSALGSDTYEQYF. V is TRBV20-1 and J is TRBJ2-7; D not certain. Deletions cut 6 bases from V and 2 bases from J, with 14 bases between. The CDR3 covers 13 residues. Germline assignment: CDR1 DFQATT and CDR2 SNEGSKA (reference sequence).

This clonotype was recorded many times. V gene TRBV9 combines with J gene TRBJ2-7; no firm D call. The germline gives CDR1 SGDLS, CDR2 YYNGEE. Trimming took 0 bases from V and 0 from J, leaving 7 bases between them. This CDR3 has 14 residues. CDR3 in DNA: TGTGCCAGCAGCGTAGGGGCCACCTCCTACGAGCAGTACTTC. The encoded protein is CASSVGATSYEQYF.

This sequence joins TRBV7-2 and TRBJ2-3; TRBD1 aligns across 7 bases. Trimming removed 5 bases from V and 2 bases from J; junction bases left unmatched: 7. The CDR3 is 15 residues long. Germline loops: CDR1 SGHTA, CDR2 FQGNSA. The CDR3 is CASSGRQGPTDTQYF. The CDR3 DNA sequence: TGTGCCAGCAGCGGGCGACAGGGACCCACAGATACGCAGTATTTT.

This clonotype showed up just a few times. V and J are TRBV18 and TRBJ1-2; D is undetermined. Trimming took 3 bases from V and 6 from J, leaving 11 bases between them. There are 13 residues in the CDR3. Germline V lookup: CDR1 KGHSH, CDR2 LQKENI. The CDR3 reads CASSPQPTDGYTF. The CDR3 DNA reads TGTGCCAGCTCACCCCAACCGACCGATGGCTACACCTTC.

DNA of the CDR3: TGTGCCAGCAGCAATTGGTCTGGACAGGGAGACTACAATGAGCAGTTCTTC. It codes for CASSNWSGQGDYNEQFF. The chain combines TRBV21-1 with TRBJ2-1; TRBD1, the table's D call, was not compared with the DNA. TRBV21-1 counts as a pseudogene. This CDR3 has 17 residues.

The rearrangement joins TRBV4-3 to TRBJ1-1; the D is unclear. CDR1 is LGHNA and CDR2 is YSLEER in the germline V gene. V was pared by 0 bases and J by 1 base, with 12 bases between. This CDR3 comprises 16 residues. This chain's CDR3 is CASSQDFGPRNTEAFF. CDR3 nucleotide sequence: TGCGCCAGCAGCCAAGATTTCGGACCGAGGAACACTGAAGCTTTCTTT.

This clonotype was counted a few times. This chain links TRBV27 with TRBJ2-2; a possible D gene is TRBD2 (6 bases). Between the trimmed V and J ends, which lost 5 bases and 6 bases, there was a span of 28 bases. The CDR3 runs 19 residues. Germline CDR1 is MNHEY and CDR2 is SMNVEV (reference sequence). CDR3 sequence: CASSLDANTLALRAGELFF. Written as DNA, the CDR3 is TGTGCCAGCAGTCTAGACGCGAACACACTAGCTCTGAGAGCCGGGGAGCTGTTTTTT.

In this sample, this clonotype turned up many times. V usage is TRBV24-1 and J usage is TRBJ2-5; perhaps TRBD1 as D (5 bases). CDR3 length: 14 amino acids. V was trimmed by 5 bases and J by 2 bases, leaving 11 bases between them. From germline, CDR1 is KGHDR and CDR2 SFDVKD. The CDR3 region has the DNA TGTGCCACCAGTGGTCCGACAGATCAAGAGACCCAGTACTTC. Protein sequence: CATSGPTDQETQYF.

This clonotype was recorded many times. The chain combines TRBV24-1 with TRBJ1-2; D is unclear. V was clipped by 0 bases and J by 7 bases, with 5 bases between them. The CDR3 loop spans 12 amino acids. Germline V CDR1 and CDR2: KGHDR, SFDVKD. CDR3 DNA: TGTGCCACCAGTGATTTGGAGGCTGGCTACACCTTC. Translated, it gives CATSDLEAGYTF.

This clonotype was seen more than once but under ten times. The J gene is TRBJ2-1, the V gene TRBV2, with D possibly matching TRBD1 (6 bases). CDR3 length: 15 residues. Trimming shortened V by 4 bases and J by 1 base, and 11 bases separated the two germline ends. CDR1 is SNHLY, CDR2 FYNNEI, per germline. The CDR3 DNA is TGTGCCAGCAGTGGTGATCAGGGGTCCTACAATGAGCAGTTCTTC. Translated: CASSGDQGSYNEQFF.

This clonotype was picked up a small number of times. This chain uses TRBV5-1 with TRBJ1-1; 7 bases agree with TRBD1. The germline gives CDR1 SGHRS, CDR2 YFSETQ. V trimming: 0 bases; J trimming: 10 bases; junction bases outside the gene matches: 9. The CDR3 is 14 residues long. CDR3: CASSLVPGGIGAFF. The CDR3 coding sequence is TGCGCCAGCAGCTTGGTTCCAGGGGGAATAGGAGCTTTCTTT.

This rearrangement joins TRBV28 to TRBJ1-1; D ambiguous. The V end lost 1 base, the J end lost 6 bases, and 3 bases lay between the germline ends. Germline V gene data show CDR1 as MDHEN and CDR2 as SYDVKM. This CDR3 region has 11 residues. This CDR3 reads CASSLFPEAFF. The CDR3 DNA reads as TGTGCCAGCAGTTTATTTCCTGAAGCTTTCTTT. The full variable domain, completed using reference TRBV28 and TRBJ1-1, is DVKVTQSSRYLVKRTGEKVFLECVQDMDHENMFWYRQDPGLGLRLIYFSYDVKMKEKGDIPEGYSVSREKKERFSLILESASTNQTSMYLCASSLFPEAFFGQGTRLTVV.

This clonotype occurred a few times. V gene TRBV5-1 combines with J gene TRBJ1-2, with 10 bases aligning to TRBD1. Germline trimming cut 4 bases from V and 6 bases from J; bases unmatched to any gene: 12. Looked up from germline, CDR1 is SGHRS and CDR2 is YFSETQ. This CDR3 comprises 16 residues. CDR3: CASSPDRGTFKNGYTF. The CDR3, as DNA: TGCGCCAGCAGCCCGGACAGGGGGACGTTTAAAAATGGCTACACCTTC.

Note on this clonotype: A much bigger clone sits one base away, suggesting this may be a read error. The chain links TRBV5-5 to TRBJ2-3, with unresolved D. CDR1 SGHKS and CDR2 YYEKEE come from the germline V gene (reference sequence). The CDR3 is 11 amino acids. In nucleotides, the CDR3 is TGTACCAGCAGCGACACAGATACGCAGTATTTT. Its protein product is CTSSDTDTQYF.

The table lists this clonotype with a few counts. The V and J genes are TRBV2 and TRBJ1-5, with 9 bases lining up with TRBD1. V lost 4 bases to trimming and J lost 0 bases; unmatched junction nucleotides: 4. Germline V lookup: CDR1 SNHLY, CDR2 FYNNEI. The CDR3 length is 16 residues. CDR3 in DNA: TGTGCCAGCAGTGGCGGGACAGGGTATAGCAATCAGCCCCAGCATTTT. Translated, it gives CASSGGTGYSNQPQHF.

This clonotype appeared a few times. The CDR3 nucleotides read TGCAGTGCTGGGGACCTCAGACTAGCGGGGGGTAGCTCCTACGAGCAGTACTTC. Translated, it gives CSAGDLRLAGGSSYEQYF. The V and J genes are TRBV20-1 and TRBJ2-7, with 13 positions matching TRBD2. V lost 5 bases and J lost 0; bases outside the gene matches: 13. CDR3 length equals 18 residues. In germline, CDR1 is DFQATT, CDR2 SNEGSKA (reference sequence).

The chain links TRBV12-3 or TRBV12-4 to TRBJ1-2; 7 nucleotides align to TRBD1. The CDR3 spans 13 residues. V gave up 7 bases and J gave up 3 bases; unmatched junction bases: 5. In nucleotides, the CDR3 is TGTGCCAGCACCCAGGGGGGGTACTATGGCTACACCTTC. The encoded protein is CASTQGGYYGYTF.

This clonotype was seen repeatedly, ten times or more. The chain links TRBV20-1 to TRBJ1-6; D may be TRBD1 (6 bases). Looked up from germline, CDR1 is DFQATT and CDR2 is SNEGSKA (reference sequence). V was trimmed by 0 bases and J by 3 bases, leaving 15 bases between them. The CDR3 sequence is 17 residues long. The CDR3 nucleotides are TGCAGTGCTAGAGATTTTAGCGAGGACAGCTATAATTCACCCCTCCACTTT. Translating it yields CSARDFSEDSYNSPLHF.

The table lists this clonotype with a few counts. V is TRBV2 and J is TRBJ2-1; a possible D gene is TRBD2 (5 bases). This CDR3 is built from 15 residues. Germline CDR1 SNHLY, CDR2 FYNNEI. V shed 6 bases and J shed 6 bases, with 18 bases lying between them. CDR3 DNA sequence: TGTGCCAGCAGCTCGGGATGGCCTGACGGCAATGAGCAGTTCTTC. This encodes CASSSGWPDGNEQFF.